The 6 T cell receptor beta chains given below trace back to one sample, sequenced in a study of blood T cells in healthy people across ages. Primed by a sample-barcoded 5' primer and a J-beta primer mix, a second PCR proceeded for 7 to 11 cycles. TCRdb re-called the 5' RACE reads with MiXCR, one entry per CDR3 protein. The sample contains approximately 600,000 distinct CDR3 sequences, about 53% of which appear only once. Sample: blood. The receptor source for this set is a man aged 60 to 69 in good health.

This clonotype has a handful of counts. The chain employs TRBV10-3 and TRBJ2-5; 9 bases are shared with TRBD1. After removal of 6 bases from V and 5 bases from J, the junction contained 4 bases not matched to a gene. Germline lookup yields CDR1 ENHRY and CDR2 SYGVKD. The CDR3 loop spans 13 amino acids. The CDR3 DNA reads as TGTGCCATCAGGGGACAGGGACGGGAGACCCAGTACTTC. Amino acid sequence: CAIRGQGRETQYF.

The chain is built from TRBV5-1 and TRBJ2-3; tentatively, D is TRBD1 (5 bases). This CDR3 region has 15 residues. In germline, CDR1 is SGHRS, CDR2 YFSETQ. Trimming took 4 bases from V and 0 from J, leaving 12 bases between them. Here the CDR3 reads CASSLDTSSTDTQYF. In nucleotides, the CDR3 is TGCGCCAGCAGCCTGGACACTTCTAGCACAGATACGCAGTATTTT.

This clonotype has only one observation. The J gene is TRBJ2-3, the V gene TRBV12-3 or TRBV12-4, with D unresolved. V was pared by 5 bases and J by 2 bases, with 8 bases between. The CDR3 loop spans 13 amino acids. The chain's CDR3 is CASSNGFTDTQYF. CDR3 DNA sequence: TGTGCCAGCAGTAATGGATTCACAGATACGCAGTATTTT.

This clonotype was counted a single time. The chain uses TRBV20-1 and TRBJ2-1, with 10 bases fitting TRBD2. Germline V CDR1 and CDR2: DFQATT, SNEGSKA (reference sequence). Trimming at V came to 0 bases and at J to 0 bases, leaving 5 bases not matched to a gene. The CDR3 has 17 residues. CDR3 region: CSARDLAGVPSYNEQFF. As DNA, the CDR3 is TGCAGTGCTAGAGATCTAGCGGGGGTTCCCTCCTACAATGAGCAGTTCTTC.

This rearrangement joins TRBV29-1 to TRBJ2-3; 11 nucleotides line up with TRBD2. The CDR3 extends over 16 amino acids. Germline CDR1 is SQVTM and CDR2 is ANQGSEA. V shed 5 bases, J shed 9 bases, and the junction held 16 bases outside the gene matches. The CDR3 region is CSVLLASGGSIRTQYF. The CDR3 nucleotides are TGCAGCGTTTTACTTGCTAGCGGGGGGTCTATCCGGACGCAGTATTTT.

The chain recombines TRBV20-1 with TRBJ1-3; tentatively, D is TRBD1 (5 bases). The CDR3 runs 16 residues. Deletions cut 1 base from V and 0 bases from J, with 13 bases between. Germline assignment: CDR1 DFQATT and CDR2 SNEGSKA (reference sequence). The CDR3 region has the DNA TGCAGTGCTAGAGGCGAGGGGAGGGACTCTGGAAACACCATATATTTT. Translated: CSARGEGRDSGNTIYF.